Each of the 10 T cell receptor beta chains below was sequenced from the same sample in a study of blood T cells in healthy people across ages. PCR was performed a second time for about 7 to 12 cycles using a sample-barcoded 5' primer and a J-beta primer mix. TCRdb redid the calling of the 5' RACE reads with MiXCR, one entry per CDR3 protein. This table has 1.5 million to 2 million distinct CDR3 sequences, about 49% appearing once. Specimen: blood. These receptors were collected from a woman between 35 and 50 years old in good health.

The J gene is TRBJ2-3, the V gene TRBV20-1; D is perhaps TRBD1 or TRBD2 (5 bases each). CDR3 length equals 15 residues. The germline V gene encodes CDR1 DFQATT and CDR2 SNEGSKA (reference sequence). Here the CDR3 reads CSDGARTLVTDTQYF. The CDR3 region has the DNA TGCAGCGACGGGGCGAGAACTTTAGTCACAGATACGCAGTATTTT.

A single count supports this clonotype. The rearrangement links TRBV23-1 to TRBJ2-4; TRBD1 matches at 8 bases. TRBV23-1 is an ORF for which the function is uncertain. The CDR3 is 19 amino acids. J was trimmed by 0 bases and V by 0 bases; bases with no gene match: 10. CDR3 sequence reads: CASSQSPPRTGLAKNIQYF. As DNA, the CDR3 is TGCGCCAGCAGTCAATCGCCACCCCGGACAGGGCTAGCCAAAAACATTCAGTACTTC.

The chain uses TRBV7-6 and TRBJ2-7; D is possibly TRBD1 (6 bases). V lost 1 base, J lost 4 bases, and 14 bases lay in between. The CDR3 covers 15 residues. The germline V gene has CDR1 SGHVS and CDR2 FNYEAQ. The CDR3 region has the DNA TGTGCCAGCAGCTTAGACAGGGCCCCGGGGTACGAGCAGTACTTC. This encodes CASSLDRAPGYEQYF.

This clonotype was observed a few times. The chain joins TRBV28 to TRBJ2-7, with a weak D call TRBD2 (7 bases). V shed 7 bases and J shed 5 bases, with 24 bases lying between them. The CDR3 length is 16 residues. CDR1 and CDR2 from the germline V gene are MDHEN and SYDVKM. The CDR3 region has the DNA TGTGCCAGCATGGGCTTCCAAGGGGGGGTTGAGGACGAGCAGTACTTC. Its translation is CASMGFQGGVEDEQYF.

This chain uses TRBV12-3 or TRBV12-4 with TRBJ2-5; the D gene is possibly TRBD2 (6 bases). Trimming removed 3 bases at V and 5 bases at J, with 19 bases between. The CDR3 has 16 residues. The CDR3 region has the DNA TGTGCCAGCAGTTTTAATGGGGGGTCATTAGGTGAGACCCAGTACTTC. Its translation: CASSFNGGSLGETQYF.

This clonotype was seen only once. The chain carries TRBV20-1 and TRBJ1-5; TRBD1 matches at 8 bases. V shed 3 bases and J 0 bases; nucleotides not matched to a gene: 4. This CDR3 region has 15 residues. CDR1 DFQATT and CDR2 SNEGSKA come from the germline V gene (reference sequence). The CDR3, as DNA: TGCAGTGCTAGGGCGACAGGGGCTAGCAATCAGCCCCAGCATTTT. It translates to CSARATGASNQPQHF.

The chain uses TRBV20-1 and TRBJ1-4; D is unclear. In germline, CDR1 is DFQATT, CDR2 SNEGSKA (reference sequence). The V gene lost 0 bases and the J gene lost 8 bases, with 13 bases spanning the gap. The CDR3 totals 14 residues. The CDR3 region has the DNA TGCAGTGCTAGAGATGGACCGATGTGGGAAAAACTGTTTTTT. It codes for CSARDGPMWEKLFF.

Turning to this clonotype: A read error may produce the germline difference seen at one junction end. The chain couples TRBV2 to TRBJ2-1, with 11 positions matching TRBD2. There are 16 residues in the CDR3. Germline CDR1 reads SNHLY; CDR2 reads FYNNEI. The CDR3: CASRVAGGPLYNGQFF. The CDR3 coding sequence is TGTGCCAGCAGGGTAGCGGGGGGGCCCTTGTACAATGGGCAGTTCTTC.

The chain joins TRBV10-3 to TRBJ2-7; TRBD2 matches 13 bases. Looked up from germline, CDR1 is ENHRY and CDR2 is SYGVKD. The CDR3 is made up of 17 amino acids. The trim removed 1 base at V and 0 bases at J, leaving 3 bases unmatched. The DNA of the CDR3 is TGTGCCATCAGTGAGTTAGGACTAGCGGGGGCCTCCTACGAGCAGTACTTC. Its protein product is CAISELGLAGASYEQYF.

The chain uses TRBV15 and TRBJ2-5; TRBD2 agrees at 8 bases. The J segment lost 3 bases and the V segment lost 1 base, leaving 4 bases of the junction unmatched. This CDR3 has 15 amino acids. Per germline, CDR1 LNHNV and CDR2 YYDKDF (reference sequence). DNA for the CDR3: TGTGCCACCAGCAGAGGAGCGGGGGTTAAAGAGACCCAGTACTTC. Translating it yields CATSRGAGVKETQYF. Variable domain in full (rest from reference TRBV15 and TRBJ2-5): DAMVIQNPRYQVTQFGKPVTLSCSQTLNHNVMYWYQQKSSQAPKLLFHYYDKDFNNEADTPDNFQSRRPNTSFCFLDIRSPGLGDTAMYLCATSRGAGVKETQYFGPGTRLLVL.